This is a list of T cell receptor beta chains from one sample in a study of T cells in Graves' hyperthyroidism and ophthalmopathy. MiXCR was run by TCRdb on the multiplex PCR reads, yielding one entry per CDR3 protein. The sample comprises roughly 150,000 distinct CDR3 sequences, about 9.4% of which are singletons, and more than 20% rests with the top ten. Source material: blood. All receptors come from a woman between 18 and 30 years old with Graves' hyperthyroidism that later progressed to Graves' ophthalmopathy. CDR3s include the opening cysteine and the closing phenylalanine or tryptophan. Fields, in order: clone size, D gene, V gene, J gene, CDR3 DNA, CDR3 protein. A D gene is named only where the DNA matches it firmly. Where a row states a size, it is once, few, many or the class of an expanded clone; other rows omit it.

size: few
D: .
V: TRBV20-1
J: TRBJ2-1
DNA: TGCAGTGCCGGGACTCTAGGGCGGTGGGGTAATGAGCAGTTCTTC
CDR3: CSAGTLGRWGNEQFF

size: many
D: TRBD2
V: TRBV12-3/TRBV12-4
J: TRBJ2-7
DNA: TGTGCCAGCAGTCTCGGGACTAGCGGCTACGAGCAGTACTTC
CDR3: CASSLGTSGYEQYF

size: many
D: .
V: TRBV2
J: TRBJ2-3
DNA: TGTGCCAGCAGTGGATTCTCAGGGACAGATACGCAGTATTTT
CDR3: CASSGFSGTDTQYF

size: few
D: .
V: TRBV20-1
J: TRBJ2-7
DNA: TGCAGTGCTAGAGATTTCCAGAGGAAGTCCTACGAGCAGTACTTC
CDR3: CSARDFQRKSYEQYF

size: many
D: .
V: TRBV10-2
J: TRBJ1-1
DNA: TGCGCCAGCCAAGACCTGCCGGGGAGGAACACTGAAGCTTTCTTT
CDR3: CASQDLPGRNTEAFF

size: many
D: TRBD1
V: TRBV9
J: TRBJ1-1
DNA: TGTGCCAGCAGCGTTCTTACCGGGACAGGGAACACTGAAGCTTTCTTT
CDR3: CASSVLTGTGNTEAFF

size: few
D: .
V: TRBV5-6
J: TRBJ2-1
DNA: TGTGCCAGCAGCTTCCCAGGAATGAACTACAATGAGCAGTTCTTC
CDR3: CASSFPGMNYNEQFF

size: many
D: .
V: TRBV30
J: TRBJ2-2
DNA: TGTGCCTGGACACCCTTCCGGACCGCCGGGGAGCTGTTTTTT
CDR3: CAWTPFRTAGELFF

size: .
D: TRBD1
V: TRBV4-2
J: TRBJ2-4
DNA: TGTGCCAGCAGCCGAGGGACAGGGGACAACATTCAGTACTTC
CDR3: CASSRGTGDNIQYF

size: many
D: TRBD2
V: TRBV4-1
J: TRBJ2-1
DNA: TGTGCCAGCAGTCCGGGACTAGCGGGATACAATGAGCAGTTCTTC
CDR3: CASSPGLAGYNEQFF

size: many
D: .
V: TRBV28
J: TRBJ2-7
DNA: TGTGCCAGCAGTGGCAGTGCCTACGAGCAGTACTTC
CDR3: CASSGSAYEQYF

size: .
D: .
V: TRBV11-3
J: TRBJ1-2
DNA: TGTGCCAGCAGCTTCGGGGGGGAGGGGGGATCGGCGGGCTACACCTTC
CDR3: CASSFGGEGGSAGYTF

size: many
D: .
V: TRBV28
J: TRBJ1-5
DNA: TGTGCCAGCAGCGAGTTCAGGGCCGGGCAGCCCCAGCATTTT
CDR3: CASSEFRAGQPQHF

size: .
D: .
V: TRBV5-4
J: TRBJ2-3
DNA: TGTGCCAGCAGCTTGGCCGTTCGCCGGGGGTCAGATACGCAGTATTTT
CDR3: CASSLAVRRGSDTQYF

size: .
D: .
V: TRBV11-2
J: TRBJ1-3
DNA: TGTGCCAGCAGCTCCCTCCGGGGGGCGCATAGTGGAAACACCATATATTTT
CDR3: CASSSLRGAHSGNTIYF

size: .
D: .
V: TRBV4-1
J: TRBJ1-4
DNA: TGCGCCAGCAGCCAGGGCCCTGTTACCGGCGGTGAAAAACTGTTTTTT
CDR3: CASSQGPVTGGEKLFF

size: few
D: TRBD1
V: TRBV28
J: TRBJ2-7
DNA: TGTGCCAGCAGTCAGACAGGGGTCGTGGAGCAGTACTTC
CDR3: CASSQTGVVEQYF

size: many
D: TRBD1
V: TRBV6-5
J: TRBJ1-2
DNA: TGTGCCAGCAGTTACTCTTCCGAGGGGGCCTATGGCTACACCTTC
CDR3: CASSYSSEGAYGYTF

size: many
D: .
V: TRBV6-1
J: TRBJ2-3
DNA: TGTGCCAGCAGTTACGAACCGGGAAGGACGCAGTATTTT
CDR3: CASSYEPGRTQYF

size: many
D: TRBD1
V: TRBV7-9
J: TRBJ1-5
DNA: TGTGCCAGCAGCTACCACCGGACAGGGGAGTTCGTTCAGCCCCAGCATTTT
CDR3: CASSYHRTGEFVQPQHF

size: many
D: .
V: TRBV28
J: TRBJ2-3
DNA: TGTGCCAGCACGCTCGGGGGCTCCAGCACAGATACGCAGTATTTT
CDR3: CASTLGGSSTDTQYF

size: .
D: .
V: TRBV2
J: TRBJ1-2
DNA: TGTGCCGGGGGACAAGTTAACTATGGCTACACCTTC
CDR3: CAGGQVNYGYTF

size: many
D: TRBD1
V: TRBV12-3/TRBV12-4
J: TRBJ2-5
DNA: TGTGCCAGCAAGGGCCAGGGGGCGGGGGAGACCCAGTACTTC
CDR3: CASKGQGAGETQYF

size: many
D: .
V: TRBV29-1
J: TRBJ2-7
DNA: TGCAGCGTGGCTTCCGCGGGGGCCGGCGAGCAGTACTTC
CDR3: CSVASAGAGEQYF

size: many
D: .
V: TRBV2
J: TRBJ1-2
DNA: TGTGCCAGCAGTTCCAGGATCAGCTACACCTTC
CDR3: CASSSRISYTF

size: many
D: .
V: TRBV20-1
J: TRBJ1-5
DNA: TGCAGTGCCACCCTACTCGAATCTAATCAGCCCCAGCATTTT
CDR3: CSATLLESNQPQHF

size: .
D: .
V: TRBV15
J: TRBJ2-1
DNA: TGTGCCACCGGGCCCCCTATTGAGCAGTTCTTC
CDR3: CATGPPIEQFF

size: many
D: TRBD1
V: TRBV27
J: TRBJ2-5
DNA: TGTGCCAGCAGCGGGACAGGGTTGTTAGAGACCCAGTACTTC
CDR3: CASSGTGLLETQYF

size: many
D: TRBD1
V: TRBV4-1
J: TRBJ2-5
DNA: TGCGCCAGCAGCCAGGGACAGGGGGCGCAGGAGACCCAGTACTTC
CDR3: CASSQGQGAQETQYF

size: many
D: TRBD2
V: TRBV7-8
J: TRBJ2-1
DNA: TGTGCCAGCAGCTCCAAGCACCAGCGGGGGGGCCGAGACAATGAGCAGTTCTTC
CDR3: CASSSKHQRGGRDNEQFF

size: few
D: .
V: TRBV5-1
J: TRBJ2-1
DNA: TGCGCCAGCAGCTTGGATGGCGGGCAGGCCTACAATGAGCAGTTCTTC
CDR3: CASSLDGGQAYNEQFF

size: .
D: .
V: TRBV7-3
J: TRBJ2-5
DNA: TGTGCCAGCAGCTTAGGGGCAGGGTGGAGGGAGACCCAGTACTTC
CDR3: CASSLGAGWRETQYF

size: many
D: .
V: TRBV10-3
J: TRBJ2-7
DNA: TGTGCCATCAGTGACCCAACACCGGCCGAGCAGTACTTC
CDR3: CAISDPTPAEQYF

size: few
D: .
V: TRBV7-9
J: TRBJ2-1
DNA: TGTGCCAGCAGCTATATCTGGACCATTTCAAGCGAGCAGTTCTTC
CDR3: CASSYIWTISSEQFF

size: few
D: TRBD2
V: TRBV10-3
J: TRBJ2-3
DNA: TGTGCCATCAGTGACGGACTAGCGGGGGGGGGCATCACAGATACGCAGTATTTT
CDR3: CAISDGLAGGGITDTQYF

size: many
D: .
V: TRBV10-3
J: TRBJ2-1
DNA: TGTGCCATCAGATATTCGGACGTATACAATGAGCAGTTCTTC
CDR3: CAIRYSDVYNEQFF

size: .
D: TRBD1
V: TRBV9
J: TRBJ2-2
DNA: TGTGCCAGCAGCGTACCACGGACAGGGGTGAACACCGGGGAGCTGTTTTTT
CDR3: CASSVPRTGVNTGELFF

size: many
D: .
V: TRBV29-1
J: TRBJ2-3
DNA: TGCAGCGTTGAAGATGGGGCAGGGGACGCAGATACGCAGTATTTT
CDR3: CSVEDGAGDADTQYF

size: .
D: .
V: TRBV7-3
J: TRBJ2-7
DNA: TGTGCCAGCAGCCCAAGCGGGCCCTACGAGCAGTACTTC
CDR3: CASSPSGPYEQYF

size: .
D: TRBD1
V: TRBV15
J: TRBJ2-3
DNA: TGTGCCACCAGCAGAGCGGGACAGTATCCAAGCGCAGATACGCAGTATTTT
CDR3: CATSRAGQYPSADTQYF

size: many
D: .
V: TRBV20-1
J: TRBJ2-7
DNA: TGCAGTGCTAGAGTTAGCTACGAGCAGTACTTC
CDR3: CSARVSYEQYF

size: many
D: .
V: TRBV12-3/TRBV12-4
J: TRBJ2-2
DNA: TGTGCCAGCAGGTCCGACAGTTTCAGTTCGACCGGGGAGCTGTTTTTT
CDR3: CASRSDSFSSTGELFF

size: many
D: TRBD1
V: TRBV2
J: TRBJ2-7
DNA: TGTGCCAGCAGTGAAGAGGGACAGGGAATCTACGAGCAGTACTTC
CDR3: CASSEEGQGIYEQYF

size: many
D: .
V: TRBV14
J: TRBJ1-2
DNA: TGTGCCAGCAGCCAAGCGTACAGGACTGGAGGCTACACCTTC
CDR3: CASSQAYRTGGYTF

size: .
D: .
V: TRBV28
J: TRBJ2-6
DNA: TGTGCCAGCAGTTTAAGGAGTGTTTTCTCTGGGGCCAACGTCCTGACTTTC
CDR3: CASSLRSVFSGANVLTF

size: many
D: .
V: TRBV7-2
J: TRBJ1-1
DNA: TGTGCCAGCAGCCCCGGGGCGACTAACACTGAAGCTTTCTTT
CDR3: CASSPGATNTEAFF

size: .
D: .
V: TRBV15
J: TRBJ1-4
DNA: TGTGCCACCAGGGCAGCTAATGAAAAACTGTTTTTT
CDR3: CATRAANEKLFF

size: many
D: TRBD2
V: TRBV6-1
J: TRBJ2-7
DNA: TGTGCCAGCAGCAAACTAGCGGGAGATAACGGGTTGGCCTACGAGCAGTACTTC
CDR3: CASSKLAGDNGLAYEQYF

size: many
D: TRBD2
V: TRBV7-9
J: TRBJ2-2
DNA: TGTGCCAGCAGCTTACCAGAGCGGGATTCCGGGGAGCTGTTTTTT
CDR3: CASSLPERDSGELFF

size: many
D: TRBD2
V: TRBV19
J: TRBJ2-5
DNA: TGTGCCAGTAGTTTTCCGGGACTATTAGAGACCCAGTACTTC
CDR3: CASSFPGLLETQYF

size: many
D: .
V: TRBV12-3/TRBV12-4
J: TRBJ2-5
DNA: TGTGCCAGCAGTTTATGGCGGTGGGCAGAGACCCAGTACTTC
CDR3: CASSLWRWAETQYF

size: many
D: .
V: TRBV19
J: TRBJ1-1
DNA: TGTGCCAGTAGTATGTTTGCCACTGAAGCTTTCTTT
CDR3: CASSMFATEAFF

size: many
D: .
V: TRBV10-3
J: TRBJ1-5
DNA: TGTGCCATCAGTATTGACAACAATCAGCCCCAGCATTTT
CDR3: CAISIDNNQPQHF

size: .
D: TRBD2
V: TRBV6-1
J: TRBJ2-5
DNA: TGTGCCAGCCAAAAACCGGGACTACGGAAGACCCAGTACTTC
CDR3: CASQKPGLRKTQYF

size: .
D: .
V: TRBV6-1
J: TRBJ1-5
DNA: TGTGCCAGCATATTCAACTCGAATCAGCCCCAGCATTTT
CDR3: CASIFNSNQPQHF

size: few
D: .
V: TRBV12-3/TRBV12-4
J: TRBJ2-1
DNA: TGTGCCAGCAGTTTTATGTGGTACAATGAGCAGTTCTTC
CDR3: CASSFMWYNEQFF

size: many
D: .
V: TRBV6-1
J: TRBJ1-2
DNA: TGTGCCAGCAGTGATTTGAGGGGCTACACCTTC
CDR3: CASSDLRGYTF

size: many
D: .
V: TRBV30
J: TRBJ1-2
DNA: TGTGCCTGGAGTATCGACCTCTATGGCTACACCTTC
CDR3: CAWSIDLYGYTF

size: many
D: .
V: TRBV27
J: TRBJ2-5
DNA: TGTGCCAGCAGTTTATCGCAGGGAAACCAAGAGACCCAGTACTTC
CDR3: CASSLSQGNQETQYF

size: many
D: TRBD2
V: TRBV11-2
J: TRBJ2-2
DNA: TGTGCCAGCAGCCTGGGGGGGGAAGGGGCCGGGGAGCTGTTTTTT
CDR3: CASSLGGEGAGELFF